Described below is a single T cell receptor beta chain sequence and its context. No cognate antigen has been identified for it. It may be a read error: a sequence one base away is much more abundant. For the TCR template, genomic DNA was extracted from bulk tumor tissue, and around 600 ng of gDNA was amplified for each sample. During surgery, several biopsies were collected from each primary tumor and placed as far from one another as possible within the tumor mass. The study cohort was described as untreated, and the patients were newly diagnosed NSCLC cases having curative surgery. The donor group was made up of approximately 16 newly diagnosed non-small cell lung cancer patients undergoing surgery with curative intent. A couple of independent pathologists examined the resected tumor masses. Only high-quality DNA and RNA samples were carried forward to sequencing. These data are taken from a study of immune heterogeneity within non-small cell lung tumors listed by TCRdb under 2018. Study-level background: By histology, the tumors were a few squamous cell carcinomas, more than nine non-squamous carcinomas and 1 tumor not otherwise specified. To look at intratumoral immune heterogeneity, the study ran whole-exome sequencing, RNA-seq and TCR beta repertoire sequencing on several spatially distinct regions taken from every NSCLC tumor. TCR repertoires were analyzed from fewer than 70 tumor loci of approximately 16 patients, whereas transcriptome data were available for only roughly 40 loci from about a dozen patients. Binding of neoantigens to the HLA alleles of each patient was predicted with netMHCpan-3.0 for mutant peptides of 8 to 11 amino acids.

Relative to germline, V is missing 7 bases and J is missing 3 bases, with 6 bases of the junction outside any gene match. From the cysteine through the phenylalanine, the CDR3 covers 15 amino acids. Solely the CDR3 DNA is kept, with 45 bases framed from the first base. In the germline V gene, CDR1 corresponds to MDHEN and CDR2 to SYDVKM. The TCR beta CDR3 region was amplified with a multiplex PCR system whose first round of approximately 10 cycles used 32 V-gene forward primers and 13 J-gene reverse primers. First-round PCR used a QIAGEN Multiplex PCR Kit, and primer sequences were filed in Chinese patent CN105087789A. Illumina universal primers were attached in a second round of PCR run with the Phusion High-Fidelity PCR Kit. The TCR libraries underwent paired-end sequencing with a read length of 151 bp on the Illumina HiSeq X Ten platform. For the original study's pipeline: Cutadapt was used to discard reads without multiplex PCR primers, PEAR merged the read pairs, and MiXCR with default settings called the CDR3 regions. Repertoire diversity was assessed by Shannon entropy, and clonality was calculated as one minus the Shannon entropy divided by the ln of the count of productive unique sequences. A clonotype counted as a dominant or high-frequency T-cell clone when its frequency was 0.5% or higher. Clones were called with MiXCR by TCRdb after fastp trimmed the public reads at Q25, and only in-frame beta chains were retained. Every CDR3 protein is listed once, alongside the most common genes and DNA of its rows. The V and J calls come from TCRdb's annotation, not from the publication. The sample data list 14,000 to 15,000 distinct CDR3 sequences, and approximately 26% of these were observed just once. The top ten hold roughly 5.2% of the sample.

The paper as a whole reports these results and caveats: Within a patient, identical dominant CDR3B clonotypes were found to recur across loci, yet unique high-frequency clones were also harbored in different tumor locations. Individual patients mostly had different high-frequency TCR beta clonotypes. Local T-cell repertoire clonality showed a statistically significant but moderate positive correlation with local tumor mutational burden (R 0.3 to 0.35).

The chain is assembled from TRBV28 and TRBJ1-5, with 10 central nucleotides matching TRBD1. The sample comprised lung tumor tissue. The source of this sequence is a man in his forties with non-small cell lung cancer. The CDR3 reads as follows: CASMRQGAFNQPQHF. At the DNA level, the sequence is TGTGCCAGCATGCGACAGGGGGCGTTCAATCAGCCCCAGCATTTT.